These T cell receptor beta chains were read from a single sample in a study of blood T cell repertoires in COVID-19. The assay was immunoSEQ multiplex PCR, and TCRdb's table has in-frame clones only and misses some. The sample contains 55,000 to 70,000 clones, about 78% of which appear only once. The material sequenced was peripheral blood. These receptors were collected from a human donor in a cohort sampled during active COVID-19. Each CDR3 is given with its conserved first and last residue.

V gene,CDR3 protein
TRBV18,CASSRGGAASSYEQYF
TRBV18,CASSPGTGGRGSGNTIYF
TRBV4-3,CASSQDLVGSGNTIYF
TRBV10-2,CASSGQGTNEKLFF
TRBV5-4,CASSSGQNNYGYTF
TRBV27,CASSHGLAGVESSYEQYF
TRBV19,CASSISDRADTEAFF
TRBV2,CAAGGRELSSYNEQFF
TRBV6-2/TRBV6-3,CASSRDSGNSPLHF
TRBV24-1,CATSDSGTKSYEQYF
TRBV5-6,CASSLVKKRGPAGYGYTF
TRBV18,CASSEQGRNQPQHF
TRBV7-9,CASSLHVGLVPYEQYF
TRBV15,CATSRGRGNTEAFF
TRBV9,CASSEGAGQDHNYGYTF
TRBV5-6,CASSFTGYTEAFF
TRBV27,CASSPLDRGANQPQHF
TRBV28,CASSGQGLREKLFF
TRBV7-9,CASSPGTTGGYEQYF
TRBV19,CASSIEGYLKAEQYF
TRBV5-6,CASSLGSVLYTIYF
TRBV18,CASSPATGNYEQYF
TRBV28,CASSLSGDTYEQYF
TRBV6-2/TRBV6-3,CASSRRGSGRGREQYF
TRBV27,CASSLLGGPAFF
TRBV4-1,CASSRSDGRAGYNEQFF
TRBV23-1,CASIDLDRGHPWEQYF
TRBV9,CASSPDSYGANVLTF
TRBV6-6,CASSYALAGVEQFF
TRBV5-1,CASSSGQGARTEAFF
TRBV2,CASSLTDPNTEAFF
TRBV11-2,CASSWRQGAIENTEAFF
TRBV3-1/TRBV3-2,CASSRAGQGFYEQYF
TRBV23-1,CASSQIAARSYEQYF
TRBV5-6,CASSLETPYEQYF
TRBV19,CASSIGGQAGANVLTF
TRBV13,CASSTGSSSYEQYF
TRBV7-9,CASSLSGQGAKGNTIYF
TRBV3-1/TRBV3-2,CASSQGGQGSYEQYF
TRBV2,CASMKGSGGMNEQFF
TRBV6-5,CASSPAPIWARGYTF
TRBV4-1,CASSQSLSAYNEQFF
TRBV28,CASNIQGNFDSNQPQHF
TRBV10-1,CASTKTGVPGDGYTF
TRBV4-1,CASSQGGGGLNTEAFF
TRBV7-3,CASSTLAGAPYEQYF
TRBV14,CASSQDIRPGGYGYTF
TRBV5-1,CASSLAGTGEQPQHF
TRBV4-1,CASSQDSQGYHEQYF
TRBV10-3,CAISEPSLAGGSYEQYF
TRBV5-6,CASSIFTLDQPQHF
TRBV6-6,CASSLDRGGTLNTEAFF
TRBV30,CASPAGTGAYNSPLHF
TRBV2,CASTRGGGGSPLHF
TRBV28,CASTHLLGGWQPQHF